This T cell receptor beta chain is drawn from a study of cytomegalovirus exposure and HLA in healthy donors. Study-wide results and caveats: No immune exposure information besides CMV serostatus was available. Among TCR beta chains, those listed as cytomegalovirus-associated numbered 164. V segments that were indistinguishable, TRBV6-2 and TRBV6-3 among them, were omitted from analysis. The authors assumed roughly uniform sequencing depth across donors for presence/absence analyses.

Regarding this clone: Its target is not known.

This CDR3 spans 14 amino acids. The V end lost 1 base, the J end lost 8 bases, and 15 bases lay between the germline ends. Per the germline V gene, CDR1 is SNHLY and CDR2 is FYNNEI. It was with 60 Vbeta and 13 Jbeta primers that the PCR ran. TCRdb keeps only in-frame clones here, not all; method: immunoSEQ multiplex PCR. The sample consists of approximately 100,000 clones, around 85% of them appearing once. This receptor was taken from a man aged 30 to 39 in good health and CMV-seronegative. V usage is TRBV2 and J usage is TRBJ2-7, with D maybe TRBD1 (5 bases). The sequenced sample consisted of PBMCs. CDR3 protein: CASSEVGREGKQYF. CDR3 coding DNA: TGTGCCAGCAGTGAAGTAGGCAGGGAAGGAAAGCAGTACTTC.